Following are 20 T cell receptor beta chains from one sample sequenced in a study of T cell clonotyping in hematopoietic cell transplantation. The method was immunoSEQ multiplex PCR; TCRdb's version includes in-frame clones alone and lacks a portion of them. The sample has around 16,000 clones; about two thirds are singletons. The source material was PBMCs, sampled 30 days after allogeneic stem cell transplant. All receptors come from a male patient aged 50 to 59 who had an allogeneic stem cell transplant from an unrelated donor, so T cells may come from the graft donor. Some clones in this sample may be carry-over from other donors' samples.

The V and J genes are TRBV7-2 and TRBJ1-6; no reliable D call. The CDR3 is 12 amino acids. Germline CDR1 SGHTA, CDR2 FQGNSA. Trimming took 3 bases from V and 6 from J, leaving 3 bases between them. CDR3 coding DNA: TGTGCCAGCAGCTTTTTTAATTCACCCCTCCACTTT. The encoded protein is CASSFFNSPLHF.

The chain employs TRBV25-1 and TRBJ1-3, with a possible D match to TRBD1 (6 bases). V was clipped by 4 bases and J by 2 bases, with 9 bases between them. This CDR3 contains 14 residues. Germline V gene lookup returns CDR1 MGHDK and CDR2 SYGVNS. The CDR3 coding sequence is TGTGCCAGCAGTGCCAGGGGAGCTGGAAACACCATATATTTT. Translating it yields CASSARGAGNTIYF.

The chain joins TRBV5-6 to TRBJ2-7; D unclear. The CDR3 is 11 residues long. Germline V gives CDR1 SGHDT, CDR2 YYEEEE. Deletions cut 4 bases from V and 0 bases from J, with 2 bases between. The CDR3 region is CASSHSYEQYF. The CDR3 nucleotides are TGTGCCAGCAGCCACTCCTACGAGCAGTACTTC.

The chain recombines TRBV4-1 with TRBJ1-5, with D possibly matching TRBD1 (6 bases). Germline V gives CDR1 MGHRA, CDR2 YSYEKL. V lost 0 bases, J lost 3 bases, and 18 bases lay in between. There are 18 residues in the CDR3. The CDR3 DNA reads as TGCGCCAGCAGCCAAGATGGGGGGACTGGGGGCCCCAATCAGCCCCAGCATTTT. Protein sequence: CASSQDGGTGGPNQPQHF.

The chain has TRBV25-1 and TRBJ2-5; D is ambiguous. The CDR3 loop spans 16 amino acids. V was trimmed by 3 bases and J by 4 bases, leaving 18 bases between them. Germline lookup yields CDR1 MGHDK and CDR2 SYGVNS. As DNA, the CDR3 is TGTGCCAGCAGTGATCGGCAGACCCACCCCGGAGAGACCCAGTACTTC. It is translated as CASSDRQTHPGETQYF. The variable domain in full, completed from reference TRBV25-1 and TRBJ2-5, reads EADIYQTPRYLVIGTGKKITLECSQTMGHDKMYWYQQDPGMELHLIHYSYGVNSTEKGDLSSESTVSRIRTEHFPLTLESARPSHTSQYLCASSDRQTHPGETQYFGPGTRLLVL.

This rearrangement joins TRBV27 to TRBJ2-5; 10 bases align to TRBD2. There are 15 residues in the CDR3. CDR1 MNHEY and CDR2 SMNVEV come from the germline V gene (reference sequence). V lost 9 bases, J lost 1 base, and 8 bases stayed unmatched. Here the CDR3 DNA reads TGTGCCAGGATCCTAGCGGGGGCTTCCCAAGAGACCCAGTACTTC. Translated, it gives CARILAGASQETQYF.

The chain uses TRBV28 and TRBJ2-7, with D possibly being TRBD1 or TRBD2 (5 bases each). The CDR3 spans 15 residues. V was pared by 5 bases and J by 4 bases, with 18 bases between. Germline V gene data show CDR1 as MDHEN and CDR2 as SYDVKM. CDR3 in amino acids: CASSPRVGRGYEQYF. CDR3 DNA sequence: TGTGCCAGCAGTCCCCGCGTGGGGCGAGGGTACGAGCAGTACTTC.

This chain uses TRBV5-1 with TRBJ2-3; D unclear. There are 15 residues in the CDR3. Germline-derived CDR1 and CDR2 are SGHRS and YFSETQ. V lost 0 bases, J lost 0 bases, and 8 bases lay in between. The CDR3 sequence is CASSLDVTSTDTQYF. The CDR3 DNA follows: TGCGCCAGCAGCTTGGACGTGACTAGCACAGATACGCAGTATTTT. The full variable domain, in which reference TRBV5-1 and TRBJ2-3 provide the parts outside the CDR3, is KAGVTQTPRYLIKTRGQQVTLSCSPISGHRSVSWYQQTPGQGLQFLFEYFSETQRNKGNFPGRFSGRQFSNSRSEMNVSTLELGDSALYLCASSLDVTSTDTQYFGPGTRLTVL.

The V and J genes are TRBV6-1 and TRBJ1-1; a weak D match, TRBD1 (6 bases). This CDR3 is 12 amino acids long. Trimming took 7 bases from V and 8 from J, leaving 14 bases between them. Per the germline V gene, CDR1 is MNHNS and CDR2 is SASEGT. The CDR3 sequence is CASIAGTSEAFF. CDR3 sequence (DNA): TGTGCCAGCATAGCGGGGACATCAGAAGCTTTCTTT.

Written as DNA, the CDR3 is TGTGCCTGGACATCGAGTTCCTACAATGAGCAGTTCTTC. This encodes CAWTSSSYNEQFF. The rearrangement uses TRBV30 and TRBJ2-1; D is uncertain. Trimming removed 4 bases from V and 1 base from J, with 8 bases in between. Germline V CDR1 and CDR2: GTSNPN, SVGIG (reference sequence). The CDR3 runs to 13 residues.

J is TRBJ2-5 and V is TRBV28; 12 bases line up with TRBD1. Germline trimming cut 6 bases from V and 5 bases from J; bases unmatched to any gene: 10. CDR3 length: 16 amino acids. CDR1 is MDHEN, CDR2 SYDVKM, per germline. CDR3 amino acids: CASSPSGTGGEETQYF. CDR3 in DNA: TGTGCCAGCAGCCCATCCGGGACAGGGGGCGAGGAGACCCAGTACTTC.

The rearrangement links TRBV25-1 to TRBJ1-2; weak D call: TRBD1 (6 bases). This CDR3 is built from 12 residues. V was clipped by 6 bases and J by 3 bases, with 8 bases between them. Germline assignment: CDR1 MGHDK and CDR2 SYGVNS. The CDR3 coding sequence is TGTGCCAGCAGCAGGGGAGACTATGGCTACACCTTC. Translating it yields CASSRGDYGYTF.

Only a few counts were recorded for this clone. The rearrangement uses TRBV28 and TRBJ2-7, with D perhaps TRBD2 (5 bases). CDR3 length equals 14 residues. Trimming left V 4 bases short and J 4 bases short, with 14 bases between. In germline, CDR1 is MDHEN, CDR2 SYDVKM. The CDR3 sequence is CASSSLVGVYEQYF. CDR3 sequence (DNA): TGTGCCAGCAGTTCCCTCGTCGGGGTGTACGAGCAGTACTTC.

In DNA form, the CDR3 reads TGCGCCAGCAGCTTGGTTGCGGGGGCTAAGTACACTGAAGCTTTCTTT. As protein: CASSLVAGAKYTEAFF. This chain uses TRBV5-1 with TRBJ1-1; tentative D call: TRBD1 (6 bases). There are 16 residues in the CDR3. CDR1 is SGHRS, CDR2 YFSETQ, per germline. Deletions cut 0 bases from V and 3 bases from J, with 15 bases between.

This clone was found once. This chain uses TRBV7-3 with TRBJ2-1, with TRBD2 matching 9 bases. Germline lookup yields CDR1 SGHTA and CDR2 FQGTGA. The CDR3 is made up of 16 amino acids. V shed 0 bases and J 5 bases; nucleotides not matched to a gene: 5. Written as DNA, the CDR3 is TGTGCCAGCAGCTTAACGACTAGCGGCTACCACAATGAGCAGTTCTTC. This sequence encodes CASSLTTSGYHNEQFF.

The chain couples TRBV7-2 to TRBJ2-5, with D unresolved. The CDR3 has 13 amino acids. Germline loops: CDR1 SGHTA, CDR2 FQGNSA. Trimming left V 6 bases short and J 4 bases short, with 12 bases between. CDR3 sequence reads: CASSSGSVETQYF. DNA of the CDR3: TGTGCCAGCAGTTCGGGTAGTGTAGAGACCCAGTACTTC.

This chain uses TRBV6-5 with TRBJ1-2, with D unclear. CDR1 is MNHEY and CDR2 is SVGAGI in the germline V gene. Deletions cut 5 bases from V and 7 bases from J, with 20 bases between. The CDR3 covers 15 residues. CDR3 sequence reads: CASSPEVVRPGGYTF. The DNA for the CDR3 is TGTGCCAGCAGTCCCGAGGTCGTCAGGCCAGGTGGCTACACCTTC.

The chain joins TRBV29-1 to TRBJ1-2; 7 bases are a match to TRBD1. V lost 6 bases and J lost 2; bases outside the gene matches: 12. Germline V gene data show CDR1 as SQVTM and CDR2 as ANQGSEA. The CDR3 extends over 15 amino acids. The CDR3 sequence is CSVPQGGLTNYGYTF. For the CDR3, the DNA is TGCAGCGTCCCCCAGGGGGGCCTCACGAACTATGGCTACACCTTC.

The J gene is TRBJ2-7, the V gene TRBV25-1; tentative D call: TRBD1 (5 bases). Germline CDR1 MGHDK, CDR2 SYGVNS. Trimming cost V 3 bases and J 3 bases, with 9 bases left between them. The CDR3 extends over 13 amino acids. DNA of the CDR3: TGTGCCAGCAGTGACCAGGGATACTACGAGCAGTACTTC. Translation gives CASSDQGYYEQYF.

The CDR3 sequence is CASSWKPRGAREQYF. CDR3 DNA sequence: TGTGCCAGCAGTTGGAAGCCACGGGGGGCTAGAGAGCAGTACTTC. The chain carries TRBV6-5 and TRBJ2-7; possible D gene TRBD2, 7 bases. CDR1 and CDR2 from the germline V gene are MNHEY and SVGAGI. V lost 4 bases to trimming and J lost 7 bases, with 20 bases between them. CDR3 length: 15 amino acids.